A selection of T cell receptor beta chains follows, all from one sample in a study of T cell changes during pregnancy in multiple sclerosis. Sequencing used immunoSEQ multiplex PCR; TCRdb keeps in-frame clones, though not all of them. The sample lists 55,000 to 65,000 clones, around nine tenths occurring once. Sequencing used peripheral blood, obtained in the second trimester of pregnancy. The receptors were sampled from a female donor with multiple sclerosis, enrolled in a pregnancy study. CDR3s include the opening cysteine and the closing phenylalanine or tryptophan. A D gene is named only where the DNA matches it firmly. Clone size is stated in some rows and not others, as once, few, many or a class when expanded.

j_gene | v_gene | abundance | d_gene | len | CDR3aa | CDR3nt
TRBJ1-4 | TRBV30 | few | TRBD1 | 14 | CAWSRQGLDEKLFF | TGTGCCTGGAGCAGACAGGGACTCGATGAAAAACTGTTTTTT
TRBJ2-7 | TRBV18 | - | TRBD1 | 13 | CASSIGTGYEQYF | TGTGCCAGCTCCATAGGGACAGGATACGAGCAGTACTTC
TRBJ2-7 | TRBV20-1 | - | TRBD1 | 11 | CVGQGAYEQYF | TGCGTCGGACAGGGGGCTTACGAGCAGTACTTC
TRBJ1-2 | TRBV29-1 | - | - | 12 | CSVEEGTYGYTF | TGCAGCGTTGAGGAGGGGACCTATGGCTACACCTTC
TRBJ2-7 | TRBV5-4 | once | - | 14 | CASLNRGYPYEQYF | TGTGCCAGCCTGAACCGGGGGTACCCCTACGAGCAGTACTTC
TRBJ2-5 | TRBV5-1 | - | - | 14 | CASSLVSGQETQYF | TGCGCCAGCAGCTTGGTATCCGGCCAAGAGACCCAGTACTTC
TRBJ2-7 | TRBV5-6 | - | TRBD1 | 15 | CASSLMAGGAYEQYF | TGTGCCAGCAGCTTGATGGCAGGGGGCGCTTACGAGCAGTACTTC
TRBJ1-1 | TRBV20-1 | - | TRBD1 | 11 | CSADRVSEAFF | TGCAGTGCCGACAGGGTTTCTGAAGCTTTCTTT
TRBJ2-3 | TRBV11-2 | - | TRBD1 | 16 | CASSWRDRGSTDTQYF | TGTGCCAGCAGCTGGAGGGACAGGGGTAGCACAGATACGCAGTATTTT
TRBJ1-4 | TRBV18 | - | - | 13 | CASSFGGDEKLFF | TGTGCCAGCTCATTTGGTGGAGACGAAAAACTGTTTTTT
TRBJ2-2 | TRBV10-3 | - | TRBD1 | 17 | CAISELGQEKSSGELFF | TGTGCCATCAGTGAATTGGGACAGGAGAAAAGTAGCGGGGAGCTGTTTTTT
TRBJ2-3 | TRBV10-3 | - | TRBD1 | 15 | CAIGGQGKGTDTQYF | TGTGCCATCGGGGGACAGGGGAAGGGGACAGATACGCAGTATTTT
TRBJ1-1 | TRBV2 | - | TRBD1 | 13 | CASSGTGGTEAFF | TGTGCCAGCTCCGGGACAGGGGGCACTGAAGCTTTCTTT
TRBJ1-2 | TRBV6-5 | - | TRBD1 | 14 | CASSWTGSNYGYTF | TGTGCCAGCAGTTGGACAGGGAGCAACTATGGCTACACCTTC
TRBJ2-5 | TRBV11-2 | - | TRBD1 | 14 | CASSSGTGRETQYF | TGTGCCAGCAGCTCGGGGACAGGGCGGGAGACCCAGTACTTC
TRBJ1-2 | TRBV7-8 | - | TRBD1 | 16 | CASSSGQGGINYGYTF | TGTGCCAGCAGCTCGGGACAGGGGGGGATTAACTATGGCTACACCTTC
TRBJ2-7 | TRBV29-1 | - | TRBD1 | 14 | CSVGGQGALYEQYF | TGCAGCGTCGGAGGACAGGGGGCTCTTTACGAGCAGTACTTC
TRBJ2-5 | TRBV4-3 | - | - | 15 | CASSQLLDVGETQYF | TGCGCCAGCAGCCAGCTACTAGATGTGGGGGAGACCCAGTACTTC
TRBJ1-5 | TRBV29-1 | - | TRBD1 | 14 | CSVGRDRVIQPQHF | TGCAGCGTGGGCCGGGACAGGGTGATCCAGCCCCAGCATTTT
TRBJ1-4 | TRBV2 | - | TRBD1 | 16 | CASSEAGQPRVEKLFF | TGTGCCAGCAGTGAAGCGGGACAGCCCCGAGTCGAAAAACTGTTTTTT
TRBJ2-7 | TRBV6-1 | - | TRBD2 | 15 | CASNLGLATSYEQYF | TGTGCCAGCAATTTAGGACTAGCGACTTCCTACGAGCAGTACTTC
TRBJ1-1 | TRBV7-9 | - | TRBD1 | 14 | CASSPGQGPTEAFF | TGTGCCAGCAGCCCCGGACAGGGTCCCACTGAAGCTTTCTTT
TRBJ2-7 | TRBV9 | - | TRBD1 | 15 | CASSVGTGGTYEQYF | TGTGCCAGCAGCGTAGGAACAGGGGGAACCTACGAGCAGTACTTC
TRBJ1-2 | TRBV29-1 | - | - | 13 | CSAQDTINYGYTF | TGCAGCGCCCAGGACACCATCAACTATGGCTACACCTTC
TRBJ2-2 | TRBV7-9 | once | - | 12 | CASSRNTGELFF | TGTGCCAGCAGCCGGAACACCGGGGAGCTGTTTTTT
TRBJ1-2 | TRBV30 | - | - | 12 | CAWSVLDRGYTF | TGTGCCTGGAGTGTTCTCGACAGAGGCTACACCTTC
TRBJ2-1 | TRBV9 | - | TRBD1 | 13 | CASSKDRGHEQFF | TGTGCCAGCAGCAAGGACAGGGGGCACGAGCAGTTCTTC
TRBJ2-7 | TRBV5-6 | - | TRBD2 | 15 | CASSFGLAGVSEQYF | TGTGCCAGCAGCTTCGGACTAGCGGGAGTATCCGAGCAGTACTTC
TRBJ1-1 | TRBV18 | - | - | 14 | CASSPRVHEGEAFF | TGTGCCAGCTCACCACGGGTACATGAGGGTGAAGCTTTCTTT
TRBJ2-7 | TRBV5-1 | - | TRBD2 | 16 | CASSPGLAGEIYEQYF | TGCGCCAGCAGCCCGGGACTAGCGGGAGAAATCTACGAGCAGTACTTC
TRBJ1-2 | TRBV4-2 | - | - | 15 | CASSQEGLPSYGYTF | TGTGCCAGCAGCCAAGAGGGACTGCCATCCTATGGCTACACCTTC
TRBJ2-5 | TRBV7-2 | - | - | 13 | CASSRTAQETQYF | TGTGCCAGCAGCAGGACAGCCCAAGAGACCCAGTACTTC
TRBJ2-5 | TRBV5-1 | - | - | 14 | CASSLLTLQETQYF | TGCGCCAGCAGCTTGTTGACACTCCAAGAGACCCAGTACTTC
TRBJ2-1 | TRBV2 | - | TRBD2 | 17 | CASRATSGPSSYNEQFF | TGTGCCAGCAGGGCTACTAGCGGGCCGAGCTCCTACAATGAGCAGTTCTTC
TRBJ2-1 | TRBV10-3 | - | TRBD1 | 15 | CAISDGDRVHNEQFF | TGTGCCATCAGTGATGGGGACAGGGTACACAATGAGCAGTTCTTC
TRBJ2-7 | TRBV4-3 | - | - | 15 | CASSQGVQGVPEQYF | TGCGCCAGCAGCCAAGGGGTACAGGGTGTACCCGAGCAGTACTTC
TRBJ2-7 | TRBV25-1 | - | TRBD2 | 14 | CASSDLAGADEQYF | TGTGCCAGCAGTGACTTAGCGGGAGCTGACGAGCAGTACTTC
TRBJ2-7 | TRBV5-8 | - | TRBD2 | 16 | CASSFMFSETSAEQYF | TGTGCCAGCAGCTTTATGTTTTCCGAGACTAGCGCCGAGCAGTACTTC
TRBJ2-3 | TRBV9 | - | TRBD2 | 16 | CASSPGLAGGSDTQYF | TGTGCCAGCAGCCCGGGACTAGCGGGAGGATCAGATACGCAGTATTTT
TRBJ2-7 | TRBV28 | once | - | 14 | CASSPEWFPGEQYF | TGTGCCAGCAGCCCAGAGTGGTTCCCGGGCGAGCAGTACTTC
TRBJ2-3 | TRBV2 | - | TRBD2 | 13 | CARGTSGTDTQYF | TGTGCCAGGGGGACTAGCGGAACAGATACGCAGTATTTT
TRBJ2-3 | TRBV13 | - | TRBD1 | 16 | CASSLRTGSYTDTQYF | TGTGCCAGCAGCCTCCGGACAGGGTCCTATACAGATACGCAGTATTTT
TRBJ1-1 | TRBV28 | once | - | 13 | CASSSSGRTEAFF | TGTGCCAGCAGCTCCTCAGGGAGGACTGAAGCTTTCTTT
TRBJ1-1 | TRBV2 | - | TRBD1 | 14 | CASNPQGADTEAFF | TGTGCCAGCAACCCACAGGGGGCCGACACTGAAGCTTTCTTT
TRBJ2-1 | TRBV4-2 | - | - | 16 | CASSQAHARGYNEQFF | TGTGCCAGCAGCCAAGCCCATGCCCGGGGTTACAATGAGCAGTTCTTC
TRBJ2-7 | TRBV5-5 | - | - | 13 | CASSPRYYYEQYF | TGTGCCAGCAGCCCGAGATATTATTACGAGCAGTACTTC
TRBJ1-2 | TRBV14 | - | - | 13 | CASSHRASYGYTF | TGTGCCAGCAGCCACAGGGCGAGCTATGGCTACACCTTC
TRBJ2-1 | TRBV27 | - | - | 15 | CASSLAGILYNEQFF | TGTGCCAGCAGTTTAGCGGGAATCCTCTACAATGAGCAGTTCTTC
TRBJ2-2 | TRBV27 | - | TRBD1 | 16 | CASSGMDREYTGELFF | TGTGCCAGCAGTGGAATGGACAGGGAATACACCGGGGAGCTGTTTTTT
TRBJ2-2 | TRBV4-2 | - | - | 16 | CASSQALARNTGELFF | TGTGCCAGCAGCCAAGCCCTAGCGAGGAACACCGGGGAGCTGTTTTTT
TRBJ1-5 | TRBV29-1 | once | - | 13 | CSVYEGGNQPQHF | TGCAGCGTGTACGAGGGGGGCAATCAGCCCCAGCATTTT
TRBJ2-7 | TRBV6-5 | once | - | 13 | CASKRSQHDEQYF | TGTGCCAGCAAGAGGTCCCAGCACGACGAGCAGTACTTC
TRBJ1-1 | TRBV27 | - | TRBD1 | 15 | CASSQVGTGNTEAFF | TGTGCCAGCAGCCAAGTTGGGACAGGAAACACTGAAGCTTTCTTT
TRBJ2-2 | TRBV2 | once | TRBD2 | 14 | CASRREIDTGELFF | TGTGCCAGCAGGCGGGAGATTGACACCGGGGAGCTGTTTTTT
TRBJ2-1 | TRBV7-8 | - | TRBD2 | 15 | CASSPREGAYNEQFF | TGTGCCAGCAGCCCAAGGGAGGGTGCCTACAATGAGCAGTTCTTC